Sequencing of this T cell receptor (beta chain) was carried out in a study of cytomegalovirus exposure and HLA in healthy donors. The PCR was carried out with 60 Vbeta primers and 13 Jbeta primers. TCRdb's table, derived via immunoSEQ multiplex PCR, lists solely in-frame clones and lacks some. The sample records some 150,000 clones, around 80% being singletons. What was sequenced was PBMCs. This TCR came from a woman under 40 in good health and CMV-seropositive.

The CDR3 region has the DNA TGTGCCAGCAGCTTGGTGACAGGGAACAATTCACCCCTCCACTTT. It yields the protein CASSLVTGNNSPLHF. This chain connects TRBV5-4 to TRBJ1-6; 7 bases agree with TRBD1. From germline, CDR1 is SGHNT and CDR2 YYREEE (reference sequence). This CDR3 region has 15 residues. V lost 0 bases to trimming and J lost 7 bases; unmatched junction nucleotides: 4.